This T cell receptor (beta chain) originates from a study of spatial heterogeneity in lung cancer (dated by TCRdb to between 2018 and 2020). About the investigation overall: More beta-chain than alpha-chain transcripts were consistently detected, likely reflecting higher beta-chain transcript abundance. In tumor regions, TCR transcript counts showed a strong correlation with a T cell transcriptional module score from matched bulk RNA-seq. In the raw uncorrected reads, each unique combination of TCR and UMI appeared more than ten times on average. In non-small cell lung cancer, the study made a quantitative comparison of TCR alpha and beta repertoires among multiple tumor regions, matched nontumor lung and blood. Nonsynonymous mutation counts, determined by whole-exome sequencing of tumor tissue, were related to features of the TCR repertoire. At surgery, around 200 tumor regions, roughly 63 matched nontumor lung samples and some 54 PBMC samples were TCR-sequenced for both alpha and beta chains. The paper's findings and limits, for the study overall: Additional single-cell paired TCR alpha and beta sequencing was considered necessary to confirm, at a functional level, the hypothesis that regional TCRs recognize regional mutations. Counts of ubiquitous and regional expanded TCRs correlated with counts of ubiquitous and regional nonsynonymous mutations, respectively. TCR-seq coverage of tumor T cells was estimated to be only 6% to 7.5% for alpha chains and more than 11% for beta chains. The tumor nonsynonymous mutation count correlated with the number of expanded alpha and beta TCRs within the tumor.

Receptor libraries were prepared by 5' RACE. Instrument on record: NextSeq 500. To allow correction of PCR and sequencing errors, the TCR library protocol tagged every TCR cDNA molecule with a unique molecular identifier. Per the original workflow: Decombinator tools were used for TCR identification, UMI-based error correction and CDR3 extraction. TCRs above a frequency of 2 per 1,000, corresponding to the top 1% of the tumor frequency distribution, were defined as expanded. Expanded tumor TCRs statistically deemed absent (corrected P<0.05) from at least one tumor region were classed as regional, and all other expanded tumor TCRs were classed as ubiquitous. Renyi diversity was calculated using the R vegan package after each repertoire was subsampled 100 times to 5,000 TCRs. CDR3 similarity networks were built from amino acid triplet string-kernel similarity, connecting CDR3s with pairwise similarity above 0.82. TCRdb ran its own pipeline on the public reads, namely fastp trimming at Q25 and MiXCR clone calling, and kept in-frame beta chains. Identical CDR3 proteins give one entry, which carries the most common genes and DNA. The V and J calls and clone size are TCRdb's, not the authors'. This sample comprises around 21,000 distinct CDR3 sequences, 4.8% of them detected only once. The ten most abundant clones make up roughly 9.9% of the sample.

What the time point label conveys for this sample: sample taken at primary tumor resection. Donors were some 67 patients with early-stage, untreated non-small cell lung cancer from the lung TRACERx cohort. TCR sequencing used whole RNA extracted from tumor and nontumor lung tissue, or from cryopreserved PBMC samples, without cell sorting. Only patients with enough RNA available from two or more tumor regions were chosen for TCR sequencing. A lung pathologist reviewed the tumor and adjacent nontumor lung specimens before the specimens were selected. CDR1 and CDR2, per the germline V gene, are SNHLY and FYNNEI. Including cysteine and phenylalanine, the CDR3 has 15 amino acids. Only the CDR3 DNA is retained, 45 bases long and in frame from the first base. After removal of 7 bases from V and 5 bases from J, the junction retains 10 bases not matched to a gene. This clonotype was detected only a few times. Its binding antigen is unknown. Base qualities are not recorded, but no much larger clone differs from it by a single base.

This sequence uses TRBV2 and TRBJ1-4; the junction holds 7 bases that match TRBD1. The source is a male donor with early-stage non-small cell lung cancer. This specimen was lung tumor tissue, taken at surgery. The DNA reads TGTGCCAGCAAGTTGTCGGGACAGAGCAATGAAAAACTGTTTTTT. The resulting protein is CASKLSGQSNEKLFF.